This entry describes one TCR beta chain. The data were taken from a study of cytomegalovirus exposure and HLA in healthy donors. The PCR used 60 Vbeta and 13 Jbeta primers. Data came from immunoSEQ multiplex PCR; TCRdb stores just in-frame clones and leaves some out. The table records 90,000 to 100,000 clones, around 77% of them present only once. J was trimmed by 7 bases and V by 6 bases; bases with no gene match: 6. The CDR3 contains 13 residues. CDR1 and CDR2 from the germline V gene are SGHTA and FQGNSA. The sample was PBMCs. The sequence was collected from a female donor in good health and CMV-seronegative. This chain joins TRBV7-2 and TRBJ1-1, with 9 bases fitting TRBD1. The CDR3 DNA follows: TGTGCCAGCAGTCAGTGGACAGGGGTTGAAGCTTTCTTT. This codes for CASSQWTGVEAFF.